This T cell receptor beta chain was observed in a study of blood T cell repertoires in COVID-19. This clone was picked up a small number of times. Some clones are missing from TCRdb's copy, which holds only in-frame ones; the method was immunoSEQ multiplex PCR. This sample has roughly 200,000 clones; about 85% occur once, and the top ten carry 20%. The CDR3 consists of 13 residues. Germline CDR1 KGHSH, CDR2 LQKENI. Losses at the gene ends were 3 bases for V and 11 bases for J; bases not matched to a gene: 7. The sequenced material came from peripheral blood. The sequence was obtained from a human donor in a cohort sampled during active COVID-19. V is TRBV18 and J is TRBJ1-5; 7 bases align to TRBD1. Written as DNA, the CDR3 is TGTGCCAGCTCACCCGGGACAGTTCGGGCCCAGCATTTT. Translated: CASSPGTVRAQHF.